This TCR beta chain was identified during a study of cytomegalovirus exposure and HLA in healthy donors. Study-level points and caveats: The study recorded 150 to 200 TCR beta chains that were cytomegalovirus-associated.

TCRdb keeps only in-frame clones here, not all; method: immunoSEQ multiplex PCR. The sample consists of 90,000 to 150,000 clones, less than 90% of them appearing once. Germline-derived CDR1 and CDR2 are SQVTM and ANQGSEA. V lost 3 bases and J 6 bases, leaving 15 bases between the germline ends. This CDR3 has 13 amino acids. As concerns this clone: What it binds is not known. The sample carries other DNA sequences with the same CDR3.

The receptor was isolated from a young man in good health and CMV-seropositive. Sequenced input: PBMCs. The chain recombines TRBV29-1 with TRBJ2-7; TRBD2 might be the D (5 bases). Here the CDR3 reads CSVDPLGRGEQYF. The CDR3 nucleotides read TGCAGCGTTGACCCTCTTGGGAGAGGCGAGCAGTACTTC.